This TCR beta chain was recorded in a study of metastatic and nonmetastatic thyroid tumors. Across the whole study: Repertoire data that came from the blood and tumor or nodule tissue of malignant and benign thyroid patients were compared.

Study results and limitations: Versus benign nodules, malignant thyroid tumors reportedly had significantly higher TCR beta diversity, in blood and tumor.

All patients reached thyroid surgery having received no treatment beforehand. Original data processing: Built for papillary thyroid cancer, a distant-metastasis classifier drew on CDR3 differences across clinicopathological groups. TCRdb re-called clones from the PCR reads using MiXCR. TCRdb, not the authors, supplied the V and J calls. The sample includes over 9,500 clones, 27% of them seen just once. Trimming took 2 bases from V and 4 from J, leaving 9 bases between them. The germline CDR1 and CDR2 sequences are MNHEY and SVGEGT. This CDR3 has 13 amino acids. Concerning this clone: Its antigen is undetermined.

This clonotype was sampled from a female donor with papillary thyroid cancer or a benign thyroid nodule (not recorded which). Some clones in this sample may be carry-over from other donors' samples. The chain combines TRBV6-2 or TRBV6-3 with TRBJ2-7; no firm D call. Sequenced input: tumor tissue. CDR3 amino acids: CASSYGVGYEQYF. The CDR3, as DNA: TGTGCCAGCAGTTACGGTGTAGGGTACGAGCAGTACTTC.